Below are 10 T cell receptor beta chains sequenced from a single sample in a study of PD-L1 blockade in urothelial cancer. As for time point: pretreatment peripheral blood. Data came from immunoSEQ multiplex PCR; TCRdb stores just in-frame clones and leaves some out. The profile covers roughly 120,000 clones, with around 84% appearing a single time and about 2.9% taken by the ten largest. The material was PBMCs, obtained around atezolizumab (anti-PD-L1) treatment. These receptors came from a man aged 50 to 60 with urothelial cancer.

This clone showed up just once. The rearrangement uses TRBV7-8 and TRBJ2-7, with a tentative D call TRBD1 (5 bases). Trimming removed 2 bases from V and 3 bases from J, with 14 bases in between. Germline V gives CDR1 SGHVS, CDR2 FQNEAQ. The CDR3 is made up of 15 amino acids. The CDR3 spells CASSLQGGHGYEQYF. The CDR3 region has the DNA TGTGCCAGCAGCTTACAAGGCGGACATGGCTACGAGCAGTACTTC.

The J gene is TRBJ2-7, the V gene TRBV5-6, with D tentatively TRBD2 (5 bases). Trimming pared 4 bases from V and 4 bases from J, leaving 18 bases between. Per the germline V gene, CDR1 is SGHDT and CDR2 is YYEEEE. CDR3 size: 15 residues. The CDR3 protein is CASSRGAFSPYEQYF. CDR3 DNA sequence: TGTGCCAGCAGCCGGGGTGCGTTTTCCCCTTACGAGCAGTACTTC. The whole variable domain, filled in from reference TRBV5-6 and TRBJ2-7, reads DAGVTQSPTHLIKTRGQQVTLRCSPKSGHDTVSWYQQALGQGPQFIFQYYEEEERQRGNFPDRFSGHQFPNYSSELNVNALLLGDSALYLCASSRGAFSPYEQYFGPGTRLTVT.

DNA for the CDR3: TGCGCCAGCAGCCCCTCTAGCGGGAGTATAGATACGCAGTATTTT. Translating gives CASSPSSGSIDTQYF. The chain combines TRBV4-1 with TRBJ2-3; 10 bases are shared with TRBD2. Germline V gives CDR1 MGHRA, CDR2 YSYEKL. With V trimmed by 4 bases and J by 5 bases, 6 bases remained unmatched. CDR3 length equals 15 residues.

The chain links TRBV19 to TRBJ2-5; TRBD2 matches 7 bases. This CDR3 contains 14 residues. The germline gives CDR1 LNHDA, CDR2 SQIVND (reference sequence). J lost 5 bases, V lost 5 bases, and 8 bases had no gene match. The CDR3: CASSQSGGMETQYF. The CDR3 coding sequence is TGTGCCAGTAGTCAGTCGGGGGGTATGGAGACCCAGTACTTC. Drawing the rest from reference TRBV19 and TRBJ2-5, the complete variable domain is DGGITQSPKYLFRKEGQNVTLSCEQNLNHDAMYWYRQDPGQGLRLIYYSQIVNDFQKGDIAEGYSVSREKKESFPLTVTSAQKNPTAFYLCASSQSGGMETQYFGPGTRLLVL.

V gene TRBV2 combines with J gene TRBJ2-7, with D unclear. Per germline, CDR1 SNHLY and CDR2 FYNNEI. The CDR3 is made up of 12 amino acids. V was shortened by 6 bases and J by 4 bases, with 10 bases between the two germline ends. The CDR3 nucleotides read TGTGCCAGCAGCCGCGCGGATTACGAGCAGTACTTC. Residues: CASSRADYEQYF.

The J gene is TRBJ2-1, the V gene TRBV6-5, with D possibly being TRBD1 (6 bases). CDR1 and CDR2 (germline): MNHEY, SVGAGI. V was trimmed by 6 bases and J by 7 bases, leaving 19 bases between them. This CDR3 comprises 15 residues. This CDR3 reads CASRDQVGQPNEQFF. CDR3 nucleotide sequence: TGTGCCAGCAGGGACCAGGTAGGACAGCCGAATGAGCAGTTCTTC.

The chain combines TRBV7-6 with TRBJ2-4; 9 nucleotides agree with TRBD2. The CDR3 covers 16 residues. Germline CDR1 reads SGHVS; CDR2 reads FNYEAQ. V trimming: 5 bases; J trimming: 1 base; junction bases outside the gene matches: 6. DNA of the CDR3: TGTGCCAGCAGCCGGGGACTAGCCGCCGCCAAAAACATTCAGTACTTC. Its translation is CASSRGLAAAKNIQYF.

The V gene is TRBV28, the J gene TRBJ1-2, with D uncertain. Germline V gene sequence: CDR1 MDHEN, CDR2 SYDVKM. The CDR3 runs to 12 residues. With 1 base removed from V and 8 bases from J, the gap between germline ends came to 8 bases. Written as DNA, the CDR3 is TGTGCCAGCAGTTTATCCGGGGTGGGCTACACCTTC. The encoded protein is CASSLSGVGYTF.

This sequence joins TRBV28 and TRBJ2-7, with a possible D match to TRBD1 (5 bases). The germline V gene has CDR1 MDHEN and CDR2 SYDVKM. V lost 4 bases, J lost 4 bases, and 11 bases lay in between. The CDR3 extends over 13 amino acids. CDR3 loop: CASSSLRAYEQYF. The DNA of the CDR3 is TGTGCCAGCAGTTCTCTCAGGGCGTACGAGCAGTACTTC. Based on the CDR3 plus reference TRBV28 and TRBJ2-7, the full variable domain is DVKVTQSSRYLVKRTGEKVFLECVQDMDHENMFWYRQDPGLGLRLIYFSYDVKMKEKGDIPEGYSVSREKKERFSLILESASTNQTSMYLCASSSLRAYEQYFGPGTRLTVT.

This chain uses TRBV6-1 with TRBJ1-5; TRBD1 matches 7 bases. The V and J ends lost 9 bases and 1 base, in that order; junction bases with no gene match: 9. CDR1 is MNHNS, CDR2 SASEGT, per germline. The CDR3 consists of 15 residues. DNA of the CDR3: TGTGCCAGTTTAAAGGGACAGATAAGCAATCAGCCCCAGCATTTT. It codes for CASLKGQISNQPQHF.